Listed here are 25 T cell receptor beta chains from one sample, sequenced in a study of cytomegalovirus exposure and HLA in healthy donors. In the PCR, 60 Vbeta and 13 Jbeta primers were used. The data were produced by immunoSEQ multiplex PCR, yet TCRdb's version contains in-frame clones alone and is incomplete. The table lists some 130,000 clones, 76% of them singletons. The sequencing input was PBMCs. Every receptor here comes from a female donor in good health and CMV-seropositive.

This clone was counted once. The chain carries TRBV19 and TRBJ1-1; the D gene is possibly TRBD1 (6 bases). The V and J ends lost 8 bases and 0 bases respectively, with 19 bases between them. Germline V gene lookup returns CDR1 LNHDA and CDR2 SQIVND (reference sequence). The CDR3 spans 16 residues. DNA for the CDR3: TGTGCCAGTGGAGGCCAGGGGAGCAAGGTGAACACTGAAGCTTTCTTT. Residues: CASGGQGSKVNTEAFF.

The CDR3 DNA reads as TGTGCCAGCAGTTCCACCGGGACAGAGGGTTCACCCCTCCACTTT. Translated, it gives CASSSTGTEGSPLHF. This chain uses TRBV6-5 with TRBJ1-6, with TRBD1 matching over 7 bases. Germline V lookup: CDR1 MNHEY, CDR2 SVGAGI. The CDR3 extends over 15 amino acids. With 4 bases clipped from V and 9 bases from J, the junction kept 9 bases outside the gene matches.

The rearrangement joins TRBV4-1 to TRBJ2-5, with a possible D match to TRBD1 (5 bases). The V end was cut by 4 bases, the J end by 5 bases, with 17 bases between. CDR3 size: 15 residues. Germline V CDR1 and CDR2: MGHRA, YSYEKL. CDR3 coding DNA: TGCGCCAGCAGCCTGCCCGGCAGGGCCCTGGAGACCCAGTACTTC. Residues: CASSLPGRALETQYF.

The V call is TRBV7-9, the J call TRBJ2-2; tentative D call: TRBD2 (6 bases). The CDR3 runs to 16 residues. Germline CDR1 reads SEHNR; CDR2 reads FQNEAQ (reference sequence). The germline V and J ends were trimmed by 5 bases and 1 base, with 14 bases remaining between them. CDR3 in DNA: TGTGCCAGCAGCCCCGATGCCGGGAGGAACACCGGGGAGCTGTTTTTT. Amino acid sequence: CASSPDAGRNTGELFF.

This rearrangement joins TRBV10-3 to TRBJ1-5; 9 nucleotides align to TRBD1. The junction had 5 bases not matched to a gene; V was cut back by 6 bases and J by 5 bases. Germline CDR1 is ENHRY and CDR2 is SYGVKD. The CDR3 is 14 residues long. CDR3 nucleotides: TGTGCCATCAGCGGACAGGGGTTTGATCAGCCCCAGCATTTT. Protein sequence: CAISGQGFDQPQHF.

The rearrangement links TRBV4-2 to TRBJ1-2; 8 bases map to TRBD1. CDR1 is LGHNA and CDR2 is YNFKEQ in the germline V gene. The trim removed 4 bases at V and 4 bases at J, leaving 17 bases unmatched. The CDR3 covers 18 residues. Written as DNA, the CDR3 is TGTGCCAGCAGCCGACGGGGTCAGGGGGCGAAGGATGTCTATGGCTACACCTTC. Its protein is CASSRRGQGAKDVYGYTF.

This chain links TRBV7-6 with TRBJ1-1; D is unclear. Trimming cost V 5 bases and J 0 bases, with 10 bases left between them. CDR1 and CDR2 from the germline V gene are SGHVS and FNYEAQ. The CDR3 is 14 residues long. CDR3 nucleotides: TGTGCCAGCAGCCCTCGTACTTTGAACACTGAAGCTTTCTTT. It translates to CASSPRTLNTEAFF.

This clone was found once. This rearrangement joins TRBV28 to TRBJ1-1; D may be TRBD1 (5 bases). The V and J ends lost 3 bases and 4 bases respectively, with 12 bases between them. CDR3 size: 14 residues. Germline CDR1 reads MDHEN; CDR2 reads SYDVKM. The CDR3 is CASSFGAGSTEAFF. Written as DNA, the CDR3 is TGTGCCAGCAGTTTTGGGGCAGGGTCCACTGAAGCTTTCTTT.

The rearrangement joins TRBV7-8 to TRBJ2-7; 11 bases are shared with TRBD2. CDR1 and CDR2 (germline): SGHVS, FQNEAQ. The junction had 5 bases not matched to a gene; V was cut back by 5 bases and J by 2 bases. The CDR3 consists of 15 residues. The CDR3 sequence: CASSPSGGLTYEQYF. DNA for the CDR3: TGTGCCAGCAGCCCTAGCGGGGGGCTTACCTACGAGCAGTACTTC.

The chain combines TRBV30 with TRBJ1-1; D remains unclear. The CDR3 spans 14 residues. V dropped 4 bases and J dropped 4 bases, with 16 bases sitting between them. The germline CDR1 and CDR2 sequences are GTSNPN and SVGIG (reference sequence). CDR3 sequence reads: CAWNLRSSSTEAFF. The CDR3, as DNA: TGTGCCTGGAATTTACGTTCCTCGAGCACTGAAGCTTTCTTT.

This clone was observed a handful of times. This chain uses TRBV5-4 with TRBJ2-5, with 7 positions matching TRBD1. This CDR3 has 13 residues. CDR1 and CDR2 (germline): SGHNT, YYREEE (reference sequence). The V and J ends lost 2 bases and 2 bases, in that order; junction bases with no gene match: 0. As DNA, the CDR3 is TGTGCCAGCAGCTTACAGGGGCAAGAGACCCAGTACTTC. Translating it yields CASSLQGQETQYF.

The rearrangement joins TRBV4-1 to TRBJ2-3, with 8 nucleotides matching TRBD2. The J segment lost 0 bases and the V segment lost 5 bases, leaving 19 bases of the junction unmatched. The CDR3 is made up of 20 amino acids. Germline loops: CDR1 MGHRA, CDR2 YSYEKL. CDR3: CASSTPPGLAGPSSTDTQYF. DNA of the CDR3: TGCGCCAGCAGCACACCCCCAGGGCTAGCGGGTCCTTCTAGCACAGATACGCAGTATTTT.

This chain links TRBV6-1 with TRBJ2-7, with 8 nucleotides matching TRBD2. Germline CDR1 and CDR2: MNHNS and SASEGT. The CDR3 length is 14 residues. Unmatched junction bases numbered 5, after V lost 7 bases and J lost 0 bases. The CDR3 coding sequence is TGTGCCAGCATCAAGAGCGGGGGCTCCTACGAGCAGTACTTC. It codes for CASIKSGGSYEQYF.

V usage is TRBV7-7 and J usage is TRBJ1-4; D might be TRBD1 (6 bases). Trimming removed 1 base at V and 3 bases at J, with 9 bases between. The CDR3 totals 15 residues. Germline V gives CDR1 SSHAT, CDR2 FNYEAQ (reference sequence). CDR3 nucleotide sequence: TGTGCCAGCAGCTTAGAACGGACAGCTAATGAAAAACTGTTTTTT. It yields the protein CASSLERTANEKLFF.

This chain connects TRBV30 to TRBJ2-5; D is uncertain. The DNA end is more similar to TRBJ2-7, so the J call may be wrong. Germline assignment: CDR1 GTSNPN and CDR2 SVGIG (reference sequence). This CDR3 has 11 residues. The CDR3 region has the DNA TGTGCCTGGGGTCCCCAGGTCGAGCAGTACTTC. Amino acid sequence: CAWGPQVEQYF.

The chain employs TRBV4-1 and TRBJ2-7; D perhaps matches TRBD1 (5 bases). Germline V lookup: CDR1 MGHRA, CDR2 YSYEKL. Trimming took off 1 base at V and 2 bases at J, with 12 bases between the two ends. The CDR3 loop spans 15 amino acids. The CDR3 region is CASSQGLQDPYEQYF. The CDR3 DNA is TGCGCCAGCAGCCAAGGCCTACAGGACCCCTACGAGCAGTACTTC.

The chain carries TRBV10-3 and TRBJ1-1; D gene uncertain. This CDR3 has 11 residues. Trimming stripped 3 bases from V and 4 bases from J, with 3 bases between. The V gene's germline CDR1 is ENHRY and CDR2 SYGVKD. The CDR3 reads CAISDGTEAFF. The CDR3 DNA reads TGTGCCATCAGTGACGGCACTGAAGCTTTCTTT.

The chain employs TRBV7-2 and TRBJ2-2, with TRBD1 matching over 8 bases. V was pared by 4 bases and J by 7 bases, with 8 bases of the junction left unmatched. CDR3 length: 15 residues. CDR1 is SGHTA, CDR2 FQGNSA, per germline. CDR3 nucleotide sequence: TGTGCCAGCAGCTCCTCCCAGGGGGCGGACGGGGAGCTGTTTTTT. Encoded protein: CASSSSQGADGELFF.

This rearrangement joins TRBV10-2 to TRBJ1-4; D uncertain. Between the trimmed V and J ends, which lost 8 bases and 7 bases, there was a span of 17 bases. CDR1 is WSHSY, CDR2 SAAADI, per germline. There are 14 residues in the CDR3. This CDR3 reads CASALGGGGEKLFF. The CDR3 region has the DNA TGCGCCAGCGCTTTAGGTGGCGGAGGTGAAAAACTGTTTTTT.

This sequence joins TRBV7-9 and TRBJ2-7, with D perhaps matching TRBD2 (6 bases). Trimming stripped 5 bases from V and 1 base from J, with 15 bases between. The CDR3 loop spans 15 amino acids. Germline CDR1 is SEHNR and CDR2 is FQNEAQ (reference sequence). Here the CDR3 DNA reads TGTGCCAGCAGCCCCTTGACTAGGCCTTCCTACGAGCAGTACTTC. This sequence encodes CASSPLTRPSYEQYF.

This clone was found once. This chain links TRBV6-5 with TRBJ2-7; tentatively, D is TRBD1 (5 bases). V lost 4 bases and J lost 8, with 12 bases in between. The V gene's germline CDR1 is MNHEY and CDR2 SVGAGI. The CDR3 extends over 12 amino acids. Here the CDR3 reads CASSSGPAKQYF. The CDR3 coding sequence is TGTGCCAGCAGTTCAGGGCCGGCAAAGCAGTACTTC.

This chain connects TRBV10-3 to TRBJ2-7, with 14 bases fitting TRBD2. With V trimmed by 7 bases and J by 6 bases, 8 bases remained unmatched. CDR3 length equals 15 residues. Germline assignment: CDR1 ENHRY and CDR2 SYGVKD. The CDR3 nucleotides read TGTGCCATCACTCCGGGACTAGCGGGAGAAGGCGAGCAGTACTTC. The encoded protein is CAITPGLAGEGEQYF.

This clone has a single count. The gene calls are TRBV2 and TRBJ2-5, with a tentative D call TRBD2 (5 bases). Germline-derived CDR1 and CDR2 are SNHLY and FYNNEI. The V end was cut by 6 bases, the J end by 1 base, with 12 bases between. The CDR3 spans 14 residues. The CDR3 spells CASSEEAGQETQYF. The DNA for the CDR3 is TGTGCCAGCAGCGAGGAGGCGGGCCAAGAGACCCAGTACTTC.

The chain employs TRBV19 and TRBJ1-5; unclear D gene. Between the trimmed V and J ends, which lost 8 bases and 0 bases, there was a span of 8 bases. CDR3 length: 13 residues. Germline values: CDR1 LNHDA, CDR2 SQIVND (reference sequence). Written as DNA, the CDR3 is TGTGCCAGTTCAGCGGGTAGCAATCAGCCCCAGCATTTT. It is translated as CASSAGSNQPQHF.

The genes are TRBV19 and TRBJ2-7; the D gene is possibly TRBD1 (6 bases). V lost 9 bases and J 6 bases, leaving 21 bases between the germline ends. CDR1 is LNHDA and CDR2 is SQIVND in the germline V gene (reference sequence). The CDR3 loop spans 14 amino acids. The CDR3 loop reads CASRATGGYSEQYF. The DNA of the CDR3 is TGTGCCAGCCGTGCGACAGGAGGCTACAGCGAGCAGTACTTC.